Each of the 27 T cell receptor beta chains below was sequenced from the same sample in a study of T cells in Graves' hyperthyroidism and ophthalmopathy. TCR beta CDR3 regions were amplified from RNA transcripts. Researchers ran a first-round RT-PCR on the TCR CDR3 using the HTBI primer set. Each CDR3 protein gets one entry after TCRdb re-called the multiplex PCR reads with MiXCR. This table has around 280,000 distinct CDR3 sequences, 12% to 15% appearing once. The specimen sequenced was blood. The receptor set was obtained from a middle-aged woman with Graves' hyperthyroidism.

This clonotype was seen many times. The CDR3 sequence is CASAASGNNEQFF. CDR3 nucleotides: TGTGCCAGCGCGGCTAGCGGAAACAATGAGCAGTTCTTC. This chain joins TRBV2 and TRBJ2-1; TRBD2 matches at 7 bases. This CDR3 comprises 13 residues. J gave up 5 bases and V 8 bases, and 6 bases lay outside the gene matches. Germline CDR1 and CDR2: SNHLY and FYNNEI. Supplemented by reference TRBV2 and TRBJ2-1, the full variable domain reads EPEVTQTPSHQVTQMGQEVILRCVPISNHLYFYWYRQILGQKVEFLVSFYNNEISEKSEIFDDQFSVERPDGSNFTLKIRSTKLEDSAMYFCASAASGNNEQFFGPGTRLTVL.

In nucleotides, the CDR3 is TGCAGTGCTGAAACCGGGACAGGGGGGATTACGCCCCTCCACTTT. This codes for CSAETGTGGITPLHF. V usage is TRBV20-1 and J usage is TRBJ1-6; 11 nucleotides match TRBD1. Germline V lookup: CDR1 DFQATT, CDR2 SNEGSKA (reference sequence). This CDR3 contains 15 residues. After removal of 5 bases from V and 13 bases from J, the junction contained 13 bases not matched to a gene.

This clonotype was observed at least ten times. The CDR3 DNA reads TGTGCCAGCAGCTTCACTAGCTCCGATACGCAGTATTTT. It encodes CASSFTSSDTQYF. The chain uses TRBV7-9 and TRBJ2-3, with D perhaps matching TRBD2 (6 bases). V was pared by 3 bases and J by 6 bases, with 10 bases between. The length of the CDR3 is 13 residues. Germline values: CDR1 SEHNR, CDR2 FQNEAQ (reference sequence).

This clonotype has a count of ten or more. Written as DNA, the CDR3 is TGTGCCAGCAGACACGCGTCTAGCGGGCGCACCGGGGAGCTGTTTTTT. It yields the protein CASRHASSGRTGELFF. The chain combines TRBV5-4 with TRBJ2-2, with 8 bases fitting TRBD2. Unmatched junction bases numbered 10, after V lost 5 bases and J lost 4 bases. The germline V gene encodes CDR1 SGHNT and CDR2 YYREEE (reference sequence). CDR3 size: 16 residues.

V is TRBV11-3 and J is TRBJ2-3, with TRBD2 identical over 7 bases. In germline, CDR1 is SGHNT, CDR2 YENEEA. The J segment lost 3 bases and the V segment lost 1 base, leaving 4 bases of the junction unmatched. The CDR3 has 15 amino acids. CDR3: CASSLARTRTDTQYF. As DNA, the CDR3 is TGTGCCAGCAGCTTAGCTCGGACTAGAACAGATACGCAGTATTTT.

The chain combines TRBV29-1 with TRBJ1-3; TRBD1 agrees at 9 bases. Germline V gene lookup returns CDR1 SQVTM and CDR2 ANQGSEA. Trimming removed 4 bases from V and 1 base from J; junction bases left unmatched: 5. The CDR3 covers 15 residues. CDR3 in DNA: TGCAGCGTTGTCGGCGGGACAGGGTCTGGAAACACCATATATTTT. As protein: CSVVGGTGSGNTIYF.

This clonotype was detected many times. This CDR3 is CATSDWTNTGELFF. CDR3 nucleotides: TGTGCCACCAGTGATTGGACGAACACCGGGGAGCTGTTTTTT. The chain combines TRBV24-1 with TRBJ2-2, with D hard to call. Trimming pared 2 bases from V and 0 bases from J, leaving 3 bases between. The CDR3 has 14 residues. Germline CDR1 and CDR2: KGHDR and SFDVKD.

In the case of this clonotype: This clone may be a read error of a much larger clone one base away. V and J are TRBV6-1 and TRBJ2-4; D not resolved. CDR1 MNHNS and CDR2 SASEGT come from the germline V gene. This CDR3 spans 12 amino acids. The CDR3 sequence: CASGAAKNTQYF. The CDR3 nucleotides read TGTGCCAGTGGTGCCGCCAAAAACACTCAGTACTTC.

The V call is TRBV6-9, the J call TRBJ1-3, with a possible D match to TRBD1 (6 bases). The CDR3 is 14 amino acids. From germline, CDR1 is MNHGY and CDR2 SVAAGI. Trimming pared 7 bases from V and 2 bases from J, leaving 12 bases between. CDR3 DNA sequence: TGTGCCAGCACCATCACAGGGACTGGAAACACCATATATTTT. This encodes CASTITGTGNTIYF.

This clonotype was seen repeatedly, ten times or more. The chain is built from TRBV20-1 and TRBJ2-5; no definite D call. Germline assignment: CDR1 DFQATT and CDR2 SNEGSKA (reference sequence). This CDR3 spans 15 amino acids. The V end lost 0 bases, the J end lost 5 bases, and 16 bases lay between the germline ends. The CDR3, as DNA: TGCAGTGCTAGAGATCTAAGGGAAGCTCAGGAGACCCAGTACTTC. Residues: CSARDLREAQETQYF.

This clonotype was found a few times. The V call is TRBV6-1, the J call TRBJ2-1, with D hard to call. The germline CDR1 and CDR2 sequences are MNHNS and SASEGT. The CDR3 totals 11 residues. V lost 6 bases to trimming and J lost 10 bases, with 10 bases between them. The CDR3 reads CASSQSTEQFF. The DNA for the CDR3 is TGTGCCAGCAGCCAGTCGACGGAGCAGTTCTTC.

This clonotype showed up just a few times. The chain couples TRBV30 to TRBJ1-3; no clear D. CDR1 is GTSNPN and CDR2 is SVGIG in the germline V gene (reference sequence). The CDR3 totals 12 residues. V shed 5 bases and J shed 2 bases, with 7 bases lying between them. The CDR3 region has the DNA TGTGCCTGGGGTCTTACTGGAAACACCATATATTTT. This codes for CAWGLTGNTIYF.

This clonotype has ten or more counts. The chain uses TRBV30 and TRBJ1-6, with D unresolved. With 0 bases removed from V and 10 bases from J, the gap between germline ends came to 13 bases. The germline gives CDR1 GTSNPN, CDR2 SVGIG (reference sequence). CDR3 length: 14 residues. CDR3 sequence (DNA): TGTGCCTGGAGTGTAGGCAGGTCTAGGTCACCCCTCCACTTT. The encoded protein is CAWSVGRSRSPLHF.

The chain combines TRBV7-2 with TRBJ2-3; TRBD2 is a possible D gene (6 bases). The CDR3 contains 15 residues. The germline V gene encodes CDR1 SGHTA and CDR2 FQGNSA. Trimming removed 2 bases at V and 5 bases at J, with 14 bases between. In nucleotides, the CDR3 is TGTGCCAGCAGCTTAATCCCGGGAGCGAGAGATACGCAGTATTTT. This codes for CASSLIPGARDTQYF. Using reference TRBV7-2 and TRBJ2-3 for the parts outside the CDR3, the full variable domain is GAGVSQSPSNKVTEKGKDVELRCDPISGHTALYWYRQSLGQGLEFLIYFQGNSAPDKSGLPSDRFSAERTGGSVSTLTIQRTQQEDSAVYLCASSLIPGARDTQYFGPGTRLTVL.

The chain links TRBV12-5 to TRBJ1-2; D remains ambiguous. The CDR3 spans 16 residues. The germline CDR1 and CDR2 sequences are LGHNT and FRNRAP. V gave up 3 bases and J gave up 4 bases, with 18 bases separating them. The CDR3 loop is CASGLISGGSLYGYTF. The CDR3 DNA reads TGTGCTAGTGGTTTAATAAGTGGAGGGAGTCTCTATGGCTACACCTTC.

This clonotype has ten or more counts. This chain connects TRBV28 to TRBJ1-2; 8 nucleotides line up with TRBD1. This CDR3 region has 14 residues. J gave up 1 base and V 6 bases, and 4 bases lay outside the gene matches. Germline CDR1 reads MDHEN; CDR2 reads SYDVKM. The CDR3 is CASSSGQGNYGYTF. The CDR3 DNA sequence: TGTGCCAGCAGCTCCGGACAGGGTAACTATGGCTACACCTTC.

This clonotype was observed once. This sequence may be a read error, since a much larger clone differs from it by one base. This chain connects TRBV7-9 to TRBJ2-1; 11 nucleotides line up with TRBD1. The CDR3 runs 14 residues. Germline values: CDR1 SEHNR, CDR2 FQNEAQ (reference sequence). The CDR3 region has the DNA TGTGACAGCAGCCAGGGACAGGGGGTGGATGAGCAGTTCTTC. This gives the protein CDSSQGQGVDEQFF.

This clonotype was observed many times. The gene calls are TRBV7-9 and TRBJ2-5; 10 bases fit TRBD2. Germline V lookup: CDR1 SEHNR, CDR2 FQNEAQ (reference sequence). CDR3 length: 14 residues. V was clipped by 5 bases and J by 4 bases; unmatched bases: 4. The CDR3 sequence: CASSPGLAVETQYF. In DNA form, the CDR3 reads TGTGCCAGCAGCCCCGGACTAGCGGTAGAGACCCAGTACTTC.

In the case of this clonotype: A single base separates this from a much larger clone, so it may be a read error. The chain is built from TRBV5-6 and TRBJ2-1, with a possible D match to TRBD2 (5 bases). V was cut by 10 bases and J by 9 bases, with 23 bases left in between. Germline V gene data show CDR1 as SGHDT and CDR2 as YYEEEE. The CDR3 is 14 residues long. In nucleotides, the CDR3 is TGTGCCGGTCTCGAGGGAAACGTGGGCGTTGAGCAGTTCTTC. This encodes CAGLEGNVGVEQFF.

This clonotype was seen a handful of times. The rearrangement links TRBV5-5 to TRBJ2-5; D may be TRBD1 (5 bases). Trimming took 2 bases from V and 4 from J, leaving 15 bases between them. The germline V gene encodes CDR1 SGHKS and CDR2 YYEKEE (reference sequence). The CDR3 length is 15 residues. For the CDR3, the DNA is TGTGCCAGCAGCTTTCTATCGGTAGGGGCAGAGACCCAGTACTTC. Encoded protein: CASSFLSVGAETQYF.

At least ten counts were recorded for this clonotype. The V gene is TRBV5-1, the J gene TRBJ1-1, with 9 positions matching TRBD1. This CDR3 region has 16 residues. Germline values: CDR1 SGHRS, CDR2 YFSETQ. With V trimmed by 4 bases and J by 1 base, 8 bases remained unmatched. CDR3 bases: TGCGCCAGCAGCCCGGGGACAGGGATGTGGAACACTGAAGCTTTCTTT. The encoded protein is CASSPGTGMWNTEAFF.

This clonotype was seen repeatedly, ten times or more. This chain links TRBV5-1 with TRBJ2-1, with D possibly matching TRBD2 (5 bases). The germline V gene encodes CDR1 SGHRS and CDR2 YFSETQ. Between the trimmed V and J ends, which lost 4 bases and 5 bases, there was a span of 13 bases. The CDR3 has 14 amino acids. CDR3 loop: CASSPSGIHNEQFF. In DNA form, the CDR3 reads TGCGCCAGCAGCCCATCGGGGATCCACAATGAGCAGTTCTTC.

This clonotype was recorded at least ten times. The chain is built from TRBV24-1 and TRBJ2-5; 10 nucleotides agree with TRBD2. With 7 bases clipped from V and 4 bases from J, the junction kept 2 bases outside the gene matches. This CDR3 has 13 amino acids. The V gene's germline CDR1 is KGHDR and CDR2 SFDVKD. Here the CDR3 DNA reads TGTGCCACCAGCATAGCGGGAGGAGAGACCCAGTACTTC. Its translation: CATSIAGGETQYF.

The rearrangement joins TRBV6-4 to TRBJ1-1; no clear D gene. In germline, CDR1 is MRHNA, CDR2 SNTAGT. The CDR3 extends over 9 amino acids. V lost 7 bases and J 6 bases, leaving 3 bases between the germline ends. In DNA form, the CDR3 reads TGTGCCAGCAACCCTGAAGCTTTCTTT. Translating it yields CASNPEAFF.

To note about this clonotype: A junction boundary mismatches the germline segment, possibly from a read error. The J gene is TRBJ1-6, the V gene TRBV27; 12 bases are a match to TRBD1. The CDR3 loop spans 15 amino acids. The germline V gene encodes CDR1 MNHEY and CDR2 SMNVEV (reference sequence). The CDR3 bases are TGTACCAGCTCGGGACAGGGGGCAGATAATTCACCCCTCCACTTT. Its translation is CTSSGQGADNSPLHF.

This clonotype was counted many times. The chain has TRBV2 and TRBJ2-5, with D possibly TRBD2 on 6 matching bases. The V end was cut by 0 bases, the J end by 4 bases, with 9 bases between. CDR1 and CDR2 from the germline V gene are SNHLY and FYNNEI. This CDR3 contains 14 residues. CDR3 bases: TGTGCCAGCAGTGAAGCACACGGGAGAGAGACCCAGTACTTC. Translating it yields CASSEAHGRETQYF.

This clonotype has at least ten counts. The chain is built from TRBV24-1 and TRBJ1-2, with D possibly matching TRBD1 (5 bases). Trimming pared 6 bases from V and 8 bases from J, leaving 12 bases between. The CDR3 sequence is 12 residues long. Germline lookup yields CDR1 KGHDR and CDR2 SFDVKD. The CDR3 DNA follows: TGTGCCACCAGTCAGGGTGGGAGCGGCTACACCTTC. Its translation: CATSQGGSGYTF.